This entry describes one T cell receptor (beta chain). A junction end diverges from the germline sequence, so it may reflect a read error. Germline V gene sequence: CDR1 SSHAT, CDR2 FNYEAQ (reference sequence). This CDR3 has 15 residues. One Seattle source followed patients from active infection through their disease course. Methods used by the authors: It was from reference gene primer amplification that nucleated cell counts were estimated. Here immunoSEQ multiplex PCR was the method, and the copy in TCRdb shows in-frame clones only, minus some. V, J and clone size are taken as reported in that table, and D and trimming were inferred from the DNA itself. The sample carries some 200,000 clones, roughly 85% recorded once. The sample comes from a study of blood T cell repertoires in COVID-19. Study overall: The United States, Italy and Spain supplied acute and convalescent COVID-19 samples. Sources were T cells, B-cell-depleted T cells, or PBMCs; the material itself was cDNA or gDNA.

This TCR was sampled from a woman in her 70s with COVID-19, enrolled during active disease. Sample: peripheral blood. V is TRBV7-7 and J is TRBJ2-5; 11 bases match TRBD2. In nucleotides, the CDR3 is TGTGCTAGCAGCTTCGCGACTAGCGGGACGGAGACCCAGTACTTC. It yields the protein CASSFATSGTETQYF.